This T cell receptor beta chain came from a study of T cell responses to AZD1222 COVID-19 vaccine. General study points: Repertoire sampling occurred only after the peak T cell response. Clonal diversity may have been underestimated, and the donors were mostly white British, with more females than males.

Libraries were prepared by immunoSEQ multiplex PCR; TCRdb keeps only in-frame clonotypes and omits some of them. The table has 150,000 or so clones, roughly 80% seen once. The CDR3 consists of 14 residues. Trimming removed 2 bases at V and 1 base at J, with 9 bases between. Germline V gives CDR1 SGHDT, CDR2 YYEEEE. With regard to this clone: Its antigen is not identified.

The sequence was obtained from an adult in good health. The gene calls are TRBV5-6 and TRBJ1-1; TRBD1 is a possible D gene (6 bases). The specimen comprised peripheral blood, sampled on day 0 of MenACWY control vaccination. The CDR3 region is CASSLEQGNTEAFF. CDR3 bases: TGTGCCAGCAGCTTAGAACAGGGGAACACTGAAGCTTTCTTT.